These 17 T cell receptor beta chains came from one sample sequenced in a study of cytomegalovirus exposure and HLA in healthy donors. In the PCR, 60 Vbeta and 13 Jbeta primers were used. The data were produced by immunoSEQ multiplex PCR, yet TCRdb's version contains in-frame clones alone and is incomplete. Among about 150,000 clones listed, approximately 79% were seen once. Sequencing was done on a sample of PBMCs. Source of these receptors: a man in his late teens or twenties in good health and CMV-seropositive.

The chain recombines TRBV10-3 with TRBJ2-3; 7 bases fit TRBD2. The germline V gene encodes CDR1 ENHRY and CDR2 SYGVKD. V dropped 9 bases and J dropped 1; count of bases not matched to a gene: 4. The CDR3 extends over 13 amino acids. CDR3 coding DNA: TGTGCCATTTCGGGAGGAGGCACAGATACGCAGTATTTT. Residues: CAISGGGTDTQYF.

The chain uses TRBV18 and TRBJ1-1; D perhaps matches TRBD1 (5 bases). The germline V gene encodes CDR1 KGHSH and CDR2 LQKENI. V dropped 3 bases and J dropped 2 bases, with 13 bases sitting between them. This CDR3 is 15 amino acids long. The CDR3 nucleotides are TGTGCCAGCTCACCTTTCGAGGGGACTAACACTGAAGCTTTCTTT. Translating gives CASSPFEGTNTEAFF.

V gene TRBV5-1 combines with J gene TRBJ2-7, with TRBD2 identical over 9 bases. The length of the CDR3 is 16 residues. Germline trimming cut 1 base from V and 4 bases from J; bases unmatched to any gene: 9. Germline assignment: CDR1 SGHRS and CDR2 YFSETQ. The CDR3 region has the DNA TGCGCCAGCAGCTTGACATTAGCGGGAGAAGGGTACGAGCAGTACTTC. Protein sequence: CASSLTLAGEGYEQYF.

This clone was observed a few times. The chain recombines TRBV6-5 with TRBJ2-1; 8 bases agree with TRBD1. CDR1 is MNHEY, CDR2 SVGAGI, per germline. V dropped 0 bases and J dropped 8; count of bases not matched to a gene: 6. The CDR3 covers 15 residues. The chain's CDR3 is CASSYSQGERYEQFF. In DNA form, the CDR3 reads TGTGCCAGCAGTTACTCACAGGGGGAGAGGTATGAGCAGTTCTTC.

This clone has more than one count but fewer than ten. CDR3: CASSQDFGEPNQPQHF. The CDR3 bases are TGCGCCAGCAGCCAAGATTTCGGGGAACCCAATCAGCCCCAGCATTTT. The chain has TRBV4-1 and TRBJ1-5; D call uncertain. Germline V gene data show CDR1 as MGHRA and CDR2 as YSYEKL. Trimming left V 0 bases short and J 3 bases short, with 12 bases between. The CDR3 spans 16 residues.

The V call is TRBV5-4, the J call TRBJ2-1; 11 bases are shared with TRBD2. Unmatched junction bases numbered 3, after V lost 0 bases and J lost 13 bases. The CDR3 runs to 13 residues. The germline V gene encodes CDR1 SGHNT and CDR2 YYREEE (reference sequence). This CDR3 reads CASSLGSGGVQFF. The CDR3 nucleotides are TGTGCCAGCAGCTTGGGTAGCGGGGGGGTTCAGTTCTTC.

The chain is built from TRBV9 and TRBJ2-7; possible D gene TRBD1, 6 bases. The CDR3 has 15 amino acids. Germline V gene lookup returns CDR1 SGDLS and CDR2 YYNGEE. V was trimmed by 2 bases and J by 5 bases, leaving 17 bases between them. CDR3 sequence: CASSVSGRGFDEQYF. Here the CDR3 DNA reads TGTGCCAGCAGCGTCAGTGGCAGGGGTTTCGACGAGCAGTACTTC.

J is TRBJ1-2 and V is TRBV13; possible D gene TRBD1, 5 bases. The V end lost 3 bases, the J end lost 4 bases, and 15 bases lay between the germline ends. The CDR3 has 15 residues. From germline, CDR1 is PRHDT and CDR2 FYEKMQ (reference sequence). The CDR3 coding sequence is TGTGCCAGCAGCTTTCGTCCCAGGGTGAGCTATGGCTACACCTTC. It translates to CASSFRPRVSYGYTF.

The J gene is TRBJ1-1, the V gene TRBV6-1; D uncertain. Trimming cost V 2 bases and J 4 bases, with 11 bases left between them. Looked up from germline, CDR1 is MNHNS and CDR2 is SASEGT. CDR3 length: 14 amino acids. The CDR3 DNA reads TGTGCCAGCAGTGAATGGCGAGGAAGCACTGAAGCTTTCTTT. Residues: CASSEWRGSTEAFF.

The V gene is TRBV29-1, the J gene TRBJ2-1; D not certain. Germline CDR1 is SQVTM and CDR2 is ANQGSEA. The CDR3 is 15 amino acids. V lost 3 bases and J lost 0, with 12 bases in between. The DNA of the CDR3 is TGCAGCGTTGAGCCCCACGGTAGCTCCTACAATGAGCAGTTCTTC. Its translation is CSVEPHGSSYNEQFF.

This sequence joins TRBV4-2 and TRBJ1-6; 10 bases are shared with TRBD1. Germline trimming cut 8 bases from V and 11 bases from J; bases unmatched to any gene: 6. This CDR3 region has 13 residues. Germline assignment: CDR1 LGHNA and CDR2 YNFKEQ. This CDR3 reads CASFGTGDPPLHF. DNA of the CDR3: TGTGCCAGCTTTGGGACAGGGGACCCACCCCTCCACTTT.

The chain links TRBV6-1 to TRBJ1-5; 8 bases fit TRBD1. This CDR3 contains 16 residues. V trimming: 2 bases; J trimming: 4 bases; junction bases outside the gene matches: 7. The germline V gene encodes CDR1 MNHNS and CDR2 SASEGT. This chain's CDR3 is CASSEPRGLRNQPQHF. Written as DNA, the CDR3 is TGTGCCAGCAGTGAACCCAGGGGGCTTCGGAATCAGCCCCAGCATTTT.

This chain uses TRBV14 with TRBJ2-1, with 7 bases identical to TRBD1. The germline CDR1 and CDR2 sequences are SGHDN and FVKESK. The CDR3 spans 15 residues. The junction had 6 bases not matched to a gene; V was cut back by 1 base and J by 6 bases. The CDR3 DNA reads TGTGCCAGCAGCCAAGGAAGGGGGCGTCGCAATGAGCAGTTCTTC. This encodes CASSQGRGRRNEQFF. The whole variable domain, remainder taken from reference TRBV14 and TRBJ2-1, is EAGVTQFPSHSVIEKGQTVTLRCDPISGHDNLYWYRRVMGKEIKFLLHFVKESKQDESGMPNNRFLAERTGGTYSTLKVQPAELEDSGVYFCASSQGRGRRNEQFFGPGTRLTVL.

The chain couples TRBV7-2 to TRBJ1-2; 9 bases are a match to TRBD1. The CDR3 covers 15 residues. Per the germline V gene, CDR1 is SGHTA and CDR2 is FQGNSA. Trimming took 3 bases from V and 5 from J; bases not matched to a gene: 7. CDR3 sequence (DNA): TGTGCCAGCAGCTTTGCCCCGACAGGGGGGTATGGCTACACCTTC. Protein: CASSFAPTGGYGYTF.

The V and J genes are TRBV14 and TRBJ2-3; perhaps TRBD1 as D (6 bases). Germline V lookup: CDR1 SGHDN, CDR2 FVKESK. This CDR3 region has 14 residues. V was shortened by 0 bases and J by 3 bases, with 7 bases between the two germline ends. CDR3 amino acids: CASSQETGTDTQYF. CDR3 bases: TGTGCCAGCAGCCAAGAAACAGGGACAGATACGCAGTATTTT.

The rearrangement links TRBV19 to TRBJ2-1, with D tentatively TRBD1 (5 bases). The ends were cut back, 4 bases at V and 16 bases at J, with 20 bases in the middle. CDR1 is LNHDA and CDR2 is SQIVND in the germline V gene (reference sequence). This CDR3 has 13 amino acids. The CDR3 spells CASSTSTAFIGFF. CDR3 DNA sequence: TGTGCCAGTAGTACATCGACAGCCTTCATAGGCTTCTTC.

This clone was detected ten times or more. The genes are TRBV5-6 and TRBJ2-7; no definite D call. CDR1 is SGHDT and CDR2 is YYEEEE in the germline V gene. Trimming removed 4 bases at V and 0 bases at J, with 14 bases between. The length of the CDR3 is 15 residues. CDR3 amino acids: CASSNLPGNSYEQYF. The DNA for the CDR3 is TGTGCCAGCAGCAATCTCCCAGGCAACTCCTACGAGCAGTACTTC.